The 28 T cell receptor beta chains given below trace back to one sample, sequenced in a study of blood T cell repertoires in COVID-19. Method: immunoSEQ multiplex PCR; TCRdb's copy keeps in-frame clones and lacks some. The sample contains about 180,000 clones, roughly 78% of which appear only once. Sequenced material: peripheral blood. These receptors were obtained from a man between 65 and 80 years old with active or convalescent COVID-19.

The chain is built from TRBV6-1 and TRBJ1-4; TRBD1 matches at 9 bases. This CDR3 has 15 residues. The germline V gene encodes CDR1 MNHNS and CDR2 SASEGT. The V gene end was trimmed by 3 bases and the J gene end by 8 bases; junction bases not matched to a gene: 7. CDR3 in DNA: TGTGCCAGCAGTGATCTGGGACAGGGAGGGGAAAAACTGTTTTTT. Residues: CASSDLGQGGEKLFF.

The chain couples TRBV6-1 to TRBJ1-6; TRBD1 is a possible D gene (6 bases). The germline CDR1 and CDR2 sequences are MNHNS and SASEGT. The CDR3 runs to 14 residues. The V gene lost 1 base and the J gene lost 6 bases, with 7 bases spanning the gap. DNA for the CDR3: TGTGCCAGCAGTGAAGTGGACAGTAATTCACCCCTCCACTTT. Amino acid sequence: CASSEVDSNSPLHF.

This chain uses TRBV5-1 with TRBJ2-1, with TRBD2 matching over 7 bases. This CDR3 comprises 16 residues. V dropped 0 bases and J dropped 4; count of bases not matched to a gene: 7. Germline CDR1 and CDR2: SGHRS and YFSETQ. The CDR3 DNA sequence: TGCGCCAGCAGCTTGGAGGCGGGAGCGGGTTACAATGAGCAGTTCTTC. The encoded protein is CASSLEAGAGYNEQFF. Based on the CDR3 plus reference TRBV5-1 and TRBJ2-1, the full variable domain is KAGVTQTPRYLIKTRGQQVTLSCSPISGHRSVSWYQQTPGQGLQFLFEYFSETQRNKGNFPGRFSGRQFSNSRSEMNVSTLELGDSALYLCASSLEAGAGYNEQFFGPGTRLTVL.

Only one count was recorded for this clone. V usage is TRBV5-8 and J usage is TRBJ2-7, with TRBD1 matching over 11 bases. The CDR3 covers 15 residues. Looked up from germline, CDR1 is SGHTS and CDR2 is YDEGEE. V shed 4 bases and J 6 bases; nucleotides not matched to a gene: 9. The chain's CDR3 is CASSRLRTGGFEQYF. In DNA, the CDR3 is TGTGCCAGCAGCCGACTAAGGACAGGGGGCTTCGAGCAGTACTTC.

The chain employs TRBV5-1 and TRBJ2-5; TRBD2 aligns across 10 bases. CDR1 is SGHRS and CDR2 is YFSETQ in the germline V gene. V shed 0 bases, J shed 9 bases, and the junction held 11 bases outside the gene matches. CDR3 length: 16 amino acids. This CDR3 is CASSLAGLAGVSAQYF. The DNA for the CDR3 is TGCGCCAGCAGCTTGGCCGGCCTAGCGGGAGTTTCCGCCCAGTACTTC.

Regarding this clone: The junction departs from the called germline gene at one end, perhaps through a read error. The V and J genes are TRBV7-7 and TRBJ2-5; 8 nucleotides line up with TRBD1. The CDR3 runs to 16 residues. From germline, CDR1 is SSHAT and CDR2 FNYEAQ (reference sequence). The CDR3 DNA reads TGTGCTAGCACCCCGCAGACAGGGGCGAGGGTGGAGACCCAGTACTTC. Protein: CASTPQTGARVETQYF.

This chain uses TRBV7-8 with TRBJ2-3; TRBD2 is a possible D gene (6 bases). The V and J ends lost 5 bases and 5 bases respectively, with 14 bases between them. Germline CDR1 and CDR2: SGHVS and FQNEAQ. The CDR3 totals 14 residues. The CDR3 DNA sequence: TGTGCCAGCAGCCTGAGGAGGGCGGAAGATACGCAGTATTTT. It yields the protein CASSLRRAEDTQYF.

The V and J genes are TRBV29-1 and TRBJ2-1, with D possibly TRBD2 on 6 matching bases. The germline V and J ends were trimmed by 4 bases and 2 bases, with 12 bases remaining between them. Per germline, CDR1 SQVTM and CDR2 ANQGSEA. The CDR3 loop spans 14 amino acids. CDR3 amino acids: CSVVLRDPYNEQFF. The CDR3 nucleotides read TGCAGCGTTGTACTGCGGGACCCCTACAATGAGCAGTTCTTC.

This rearrangement joins TRBV7-8 to TRBJ2-7; a possible D gene is TRBD2 (5 bases). Germline-derived CDR1 and CDR2 are SGHVS and FQNEAQ. Between the trimmed V and J ends, which lost 1 base and 5 bases, there was a span of 15 bases. This CDR3 has 15 residues. The CDR3 is CASSLDRRTANEQYF. CDR3 coding DNA: TGTGCCAGCAGCTTAGATCGGAGGACGGCTAACGAGCAGTACTTC. Together with reference TRBV7-8 and TRBJ2-7, the CDR3 gives the full variable domain: GAGVSQSPRYKVAKRGQDVALRCDPISGHVSLFWYQQALGQGPEFLTYFQNEAQLDKSGLPSDRFFAERPEGSVSTLKIQRTQQEDSAVYLCASSLDRRTANEQYFGPGTRLTVT.

Only one count was recorded for this clone. The junction and the germline gene differ at one end; a read error may be behind it. This chain links TRBV7-2 with TRBJ2-3; 11 bases align to TRBD2. The CDR3 contains 15 residues. Germline CDR1 and CDR2: SGHTA and FQGNSA. In nucleotides, the CDR3 is TGTGCCAGCAGCGTAGCGGGGGGGCCAGCAGATACGCAGTATTTT. This encodes CASSVAGGPADTQYF.

The genes are TRBV5-1 and TRBJ1-1; 8 nucleotides line up with TRBD1. This CDR3 is built from 14 residues. Germline lookup yields CDR1 SGHRS and CDR2 YFSETQ. The junction had 12 bases not matched to a gene; V was cut back by 7 bases and J by 7 bases. This CDR3 reads CASERGTGEFEAFF. The CDR3 DNA follows: TGCGCCAGCGAAAGGGGGACAGGAGAGTTTGAAGCTTTCTTT.

This chain uses TRBV7-9 with TRBJ2-3; D gene ambiguous. CDR1 is SEHNR, CDR2 FQNEAQ, per germline (reference sequence). The CDR3 is 12 amino acids. Trimming stripped 1 base from V and 6 bases from J, with 5 bases between. The CDR3 DNA reads as TGTGCCAGCAGCTTAGGGCGGGATACGCAGTATTTT. Amino acids: CASSLGRDTQYF.

V gene TRBV10-3 combines with J gene TRBJ2-6; 7 nucleotides line up with TRBD1. J lost 0 bases, V lost 6 bases, and 5 bases had no gene match. The CDR3 is made up of 16 amino acids. The germline CDR1 and CDR2 sequences are ENHRY and SYGVKD. The CDR3 region is CAIRQGDNSGANVLTF. CDR3 bases: TGTGCCATCAGGCAGGGGGATAACTCTGGGGCCAACGTCCTGACTTTC.

The chain has TRBV18 and TRBJ1-2; a weak D match, TRBD1 (6 bases). Trimming removed 5 bases at V and 7 bases at J, with 17 bases between. Germline V gene lookup returns CDR1 KGHSH and CDR2 LQKENI. The CDR3 spans 14 residues. As DNA, the CDR3 is TGTGCCAGCTCATCCGGCGGGGGCAGAGGTGGCTACACCTTC. Protein: CASSSGGGRGGYTF. Complete variable domain (other parts from reference TRBV18 and TRBJ1-2): NAGVMQNPRHLVRRRGQEARLRCSPMKGHSHVYWYRQLPEEGLKFMVYLQKENIIDESGMPKERFSAEFPKEGPSILRIQQVVRGDSAAYFCASSSGGGRGGYTFGSGTRLTVV.

Only one count was recorded for this clone. The rearrangement links TRBV5-1 to TRBJ1-1; D is ambiguous. The CDR3 runs to 13 residues. In germline, CDR1 is SGHRS, CDR2 YFSETQ. Trimming cost V 4 bases and J 0 bases, with 7 bases left between them. CDR3 nucleotides: TGCGCCAGCAGCCTGTTTATGAACACTGAAGCTTTCTTT. Translating gives CASSLFMNTEAFF. Together with reference TRBV5-1 and TRBJ1-1, the CDR3 gives the full variable domain: KAGVTQTPRYLIKTRGQQVTLSCSPISGHRSVSWYQQTPGQGLQFLFEYFSETQRNKGNFPGRFSGRQFSNSRSEMNVSTLELGDSALYLCASSLFMNTEAFFGQGTRLTVV.

This clone is termed medium-sized. This chain joins TRBV4-3 and TRBJ2-1; 7 positions agree with TRBD1. The J segment lost 1 base and the V segment lost 1 base, leaving 7 bases of the junction unmatched. The CDR3 consists of 17 residues. Germline CDR1 reads LGHNA; CDR2 reads YSLEER. The CDR3 here is CASSQVLNRGSYNEQFF. The CDR3 bases are TGCGCCAGCAGCCAAGTTCTTAACAGGGGATCCTACAATGAGCAGTTCTTC.

The V and J genes are TRBV10-1 and TRBJ2-3; TRBD1 matches 7 bases. After removal of 6 bases from V and 6 bases from J, the junction contained 9 bases not matched to a gene. The CDR3 contains 14 residues. Germline CDR1 WNHNN, CDR2 SYGVQD (reference sequence). As DNA, the CDR3 is TGCGCCAGCAGCCAGGGACAGTTTGGGGATACGCAGTATTTT. Translation gives CASSQGQFGDTQYF.

This clone was counted only a few times. V usage is TRBV28 and J usage is TRBJ2-1, with a weak D call TRBD1 (5 bases). With 10 bases removed from V and 6 bases from J, the gap between germline ends came to 22 bases. CDR1 is MDHEN and CDR2 is SYDVKM in the germline V gene. The CDR3 covers 15 residues. Written as DNA, the CDR3 is TGTGCCACCATCAGTGCCTCTGGGGCTACCAATGAGCAGTTCTTC. This gives the protein CATISASGATNEQFF.

V gene TRBV27 combines with J gene TRBJ2-6; no clear D. Germline-derived CDR1 and CDR2 are MNHEY and SMNVEV (reference sequence). With 0 bases removed from V and 11 bases from J, the gap between germline ends came to 17 bases. The CDR3 consists of 16 residues. CDR3 coding DNA: TGTGCCAGCAGTTTATCCCTAGGCCCCACGACCGACGTCCTGACTTTC. It encodes CASSLSLGPTTDVLTF.

The chain recombines TRBV6-6 with TRBJ1-1; a possible D gene is TRBD1 (5 bases). The germline gives CDR1 MNHNY, CDR2 SVGAGI (reference sequence). The CDR3 covers 12 residues. The CDR3 region is CAAGQLNTEAFF. As DNA, the CDR3 is TGTGCGGCGGGGCAATTGAACACTGAAGCTTTCTTT.

V gene TRBV7-2 combines with J gene TRBJ2-1; TRBD2 agrees at 13 bases. CDR1 and CDR2 (germline): SGHTA, FQGNSA. The CDR3 is made up of 16 amino acids. J gave up 4 bases and V 5 bases, and 5 bases lay outside the gene matches. This chain's CDR3 is CASSQTTSGRYNEQFF. The CDR3, as DNA: TGTGCCAGCAGCCAGACGACTAGCGGGAGGTACAATGAGCAGTTCTTC.

This sequence joins TRBV5-1 and TRBJ2-7; tentative D call: TRBD1 (6 bases). CDR1 is SGHRS and CDR2 is YFSETQ in the germline V gene. This CDR3 is 14 amino acids long. Trimming cost V 4 bases and J 2 bases, with 13 bases left between them. The CDR3 nucleotides are TGCGCCAGCAGCCCACACAGGGATACCTACGAGCAGTACTTC. Its protein is CASSPHRDTYEQYF.

The genes are TRBV5-1 and TRBJ2-1, with 9 bases aligning to TRBD1. V was clipped by 2 bases and J by 1 base; unmatched bases: 7. The CDR3 consists of 17 residues. CDR1 and CDR2 (germline): SGHRS, YFSETQ. DNA for the CDR3: TGCGCCAGCAGCTTAAATCCGGGACAGGGATCCTACAATGAGCAGTTCTTC. Translated: CASSLNPGQGSYNEQFF.

This chain joins TRBV5-1 and TRBJ2-1; 11 bases are shared with TRBD1. Per germline, CDR1 SGHRS and CDR2 YFSETQ. With 2 bases clipped from V and 15 bases from J, the junction kept 10 bases outside the gene matches. This CDR3 spans 14 amino acids. DNA for the CDR3: TGCGCCAGCAGCTTAGACCCGGGACAGGGGGATTTGTTCTTC. It translates to CASSLDPGQGDLFF.

The genes are TRBV5-1 and TRBJ2-1; possibly TRBD2 for D (6 bases). The germline V gene has CDR1 SGHRS and CDR2 YFSETQ. The CDR3 covers 15 residues. Trimming stripped 5 bases from V and 2 bases from J, with 14 bases between. In DNA form, the CDR3 reads TGCGCCAGCAGTCTTGTAGCGGCGGCCTACAATGAGCAGTTCTTC. Amino acid sequence: CASSLVAAAYNEQFF.

The genes are TRBV30 and TRBJ1-5; the match to TRBD1 covers 7 bases. Germline V lookup: CDR1 GTSNPN, CDR2 SVGIG (reference sequence). The ends lost 3 bases at V and 4 bases at J; junction bases unmatched: 9. This CDR3 is built from 15 residues. The CDR3 DNA follows: TGTGCCTGGAGCCACCGGGACAGCTTAAATCAGCCCCAGCATTTT. As protein: CAWSHRDSLNQPQHF.

CDR3 sequence reads: CATTHRGGRETQYF. In nucleotides, the CDR3 is TGTGCCACCACCCACAGGGGTGGGAGGGAGACCCAGTACTTC. The rearrangement joins TRBV11-2 to TRBJ2-5; TRBD1 is a possible D gene (7 bases). CDR1 and CDR2 (germline): SGHAT, FQNNGV. The CDR3 runs 14 residues. V lost 10 bases and J lost 5, with 20 bases in between.

This chain links TRBV29-1 with TRBJ1-1, with TRBD1 matching over 7 bases. CDR3 size: 15 residues. CDR1 and CDR2 (germline): SQVTM, ANQGSEA. J was trimmed by 1 base and V by 0 bases; bases with no gene match: 5. The CDR3 DNA reads as TGCAGCGTTGAAGATATTTGGGACAGGAACACTGAAGCTTTCTTT. Amino acid sequence: CSVEDIWDRNTEAFF.